This TCR beta chain was retrieved from a study of shared clonotypes between healthy human individuals. Study outcomes and limitations: Few donors restricted represented genetic and exposure-history diversity.

The assay was immunoSEQ multiplex PCR, and TCRdb's table has in-frame clones only and misses some. The sample includes some 2.1 million clones, around 93% seen only once; the top ten take approximately 1.6%. Comments on this clone: Its specificity is unknown.

CD45RO-negative, CCR7-selected cells formed the naive CD8 fraction, which excluded terminally differentiated effector memory CD45RA+ cells. Donors comprised only Caucasian adults living in Nashville, Tennessee. This CDR3 is 16 amino acids long. Per germline, CDR1 SGHRS and CDR2 YFSETQ. The ends were cut back, 3 bases at V and 3 bases at J, with 18 bases in the middle. The receptor comes from a man aged 18 to 35 in good health. Some clones in this sample may be carry-over from other donors' samples. The specimen sequenced was naive CD8+ T cells from PBMCs. V gene TRBV5-1 combines with J gene TRBJ2-5, with a possible D match to TRBD1 (6 bases). CDR3: CASSSYREGLKETQYF. CDR3 nucleotides: TGCGCCAGCAGCTCGTACAGGGAAGGGTTAAAAGAGACCCAGTACTTC.